These 32 T cell receptor beta chains were sequenced from one sample in a study of OX40 agonist ivuxolimab in advanced cancers. TCRdb's copy holds only in-frame clones and misses some; the assay was immunoSEQ multiplex PCR. The data hold under 140,000 clones, with around nine tenths observed a single time. The sample in question was CD4+ or CD8+ T cells sorted from blood, obtained in a trial of the OX40 agonist ivuxolimab. The receptors were sampled from an adult with an advanced solid tumor such as melanoma, head and neck, liver or kidney cancer.

The V call is TRBV7-9, the J call TRBJ2-7; 7 bases are a match to TRBD2. This CDR3 comprises 16 residues. Trimming removed 0 bases from V and 0 bases from J; junction bases left unmatched: 5. Germline V gene sequence: CDR1 SEHNR, CDR2 FQNEAQ (reference sequence). In DNA form, the CDR3 reads TGTGCCAGCAGCTTAGCGCGCGGGAGCCTCTCCTACGAGCAGTACTTC. This translates into CASSLARGSLSYEQYF.

This clone was seen a few times. The chain uses TRBV5-1 and TRBJ2-7; 11 bases fit TRBD1. Germline CDR1 is SGHRS and CDR2 is YFSETQ. Losses at the gene ends were 3 bases for V and 7 bases for J; bases not matched to a gene: 6. CDR3 length equals 14 residues. CDR3 bases: TGCGCCAGCAGCTACGGGACAGGGGGGTGGGAGCAGTACTTC. Protein sequence: CASSYGTGGWEQYF.

This clone turned up a few times. The rearrangement uses TRBV11-1 and TRBJ1-6, with 7 bases identical to TRBD1. Losses at the gene ends were 1 base for V and 7 bases for J; bases not matched to a gene: 7. The CDR3 is 16 residues long. The V gene's germline CDR1 is SGHAT and CDR2 FQDESV (reference sequence). The CDR3 loop is CASSLETGTANSPLHF. The CDR3 nucleotides read TGTGCCAGCAGCTTAGAGACCGGGACAGCGAATTCACCCCTCCACTTT.

CDR3 sequence: CASSSLTSPIEAFF. The CDR3 coding sequence is TGTGCCAGCAGCTCGCTCACCTCACCTATTGAAGCTTTCTTT. The chain carries TRBV7-2 and TRBJ1-1, with D unresolved. CDR3 length: 14 amino acids. V lost 4 bases and J lost 7, with 16 bases in between. Germline CDR1 reads SGHTA; CDR2 reads FQGNSA.

The rearrangement joins TRBV27 to TRBJ1-4, with TRBD1 as a possible D gene (5 bases). The CDR3 sequence is 16 residues long. V was pared by 0 bases and J by 6 bases, with 14 bases between. The germline gives CDR1 MNHEY, CDR2 SMNVEV (reference sequence). CDR3 coding DNA: TGTGCCAGCAGTTTATCGCCGGGGGTAGGGGATGAAAAACTGTTTTTT. This translates into CASSLSPGVGDEKLFF.

The V call is TRBV28, the J call TRBJ2-7; 7 nucleotides match TRBD1. In germline, CDR1 is MDHEN, CDR2 SYDVKM. The CDR3 contains 15 residues. V dropped 8 bases and J dropped 2; count of bases not matched to a gene: 12. For the CDR3, the DNA is TGTGCCAGCGGGTTTACAGGGGCTATTCCCTACGAGCAGTACTTC. Amino acids: CASGFTGAIPYEQYF.

In this sample, this clone turned up a few times. This chain links TRBV7-9 with TRBJ1-3; D not certain. The V gene's germline CDR1 is SEHNR and CDR2 FQNEAQ (reference sequence). CDR3 length: 14 residues. The V and J ends lost 6 bases and 2 bases respectively, with 11 bases between them. As DNA, the CDR3 is TGTGCCAGCAGGACGTTCGTTACTGGAAACACCATATATTTT. Protein product: CASRTFVTGNTIYF.

V usage is TRBV7-8 and J usage is TRBJ1-1; TRBD1 is a possible D gene (6 bases). The V and J ends lost 5 bases and 1 base respectively, with 14 bases between them. Germline-derived CDR1 and CDR2 are SGHVS and FQNEAQ. This CDR3 region has 15 residues. CDR3 DNA: TGTGCCAGCAGCACCGGACAGTCCGCGAACACTGAAGCTTTCTTT. Translated, it gives CASSTGQSANTEAFF.

V and J are TRBV10-3 and TRBJ2-7; no definite D call. V was pared by 7 bases and J by 0 bases, with 13 bases between. This CDR3 region has 14 residues. Germline values: CDR1 ENHRY, CDR2 SYGVKD. The CDR3 sequence is CAITPDPSSYEQYF. CDR3 DNA: TGTGCCATCACTCCCGACCCGAGCTCCTACGAGCAGTACTTC.

This chain uses TRBV7-9 with TRBJ1-3; D remains unclear. Trimming shortened V by 4 bases and J by 2 bases, and 15 bases separated the two germline ends. This CDR3 has 16 residues. Germline values: CDR1 SEHNR, CDR2 FQNEAQ (reference sequence). CDR3 DNA: TGTGCCAGCAGCTGGAAGGAGGACCGAACTGGAAACACCATATATTTT. This gives the protein CASSWKEDRTGNTIYF.

This clone has more than one count but fewer than ten. This chain uses TRBV9 with TRBJ1-1; perhaps TRBD1 as D (6 bases). V lost 0 bases to trimming and J lost 10 bases, with 10 bases between them. Germline lookup yields CDR1 SGDLS and CDR2 YYNGEE. The CDR3 loop spans 12 amino acids. CDR3 in DNA: TGTGCCAGCAGCGTAGGGGGGGCAGGAGCTTTCTTT. Encoded protein: CASSVGGAGAFF.

The chain carries TRBV5-1 and TRBJ2-6, with D hard to call. The CDR3 runs to 16 residues. Trimming took off 2 bases at V and 0 bases at J, with 9 bases between the two ends. Germline V CDR1 and CDR2: SGHRS, YFSETQ. Here the CDR3 DNA reads TGCGCCAGCAGCTTTGAACAGAACTCTGGGGCCAACGTCCTGACTTTC. Protein product: CASSFEQNSGANVLTF.

The chain is built from TRBV7-3 and TRBJ2-3; D possibly corresponds to TRBD2 (6 bases). This CDR3 is 15 amino acids long. CDR1 and CDR2 from the germline V gene are SGHTA and FQGTGA. V was trimmed by 4 bases and J by 4 bases, leaving 15 bases between them. Written as DNA, the CDR3 is TGTGCCAGCAGCTCGGATTTCTGGGAGGCAGATACGCAGTATTTT. Translating gives CASSSDFWEADTQYF.

The V call is TRBV5-1, the J call TRBJ1-4, with 8 bases that match TRBD1. The CDR3 covers 15 residues. Germline V CDR1 and CDR2: SGHRS, YFSETQ. V shed 7 bases, J shed 5 bases, and the junction held 10 bases outside the gene matches. The CDR3 loop reads CASGPGQVTNEKLFF. CDR3 bases: TGCGCCAGCGGCCCGGGACAGGTGACGAATGAAAAACTGTTTTTT.

The chain is built from TRBV6-5 and TRBJ1-1, with D possibly matching TRBD1 (5 bases). This CDR3 is 15 amino acids long. Germline V gene data show CDR1 as MNHEY and CDR2 as SVGAGI. The V and J ends lost 2 bases and 1 base respectively, with 11 bases between them. The CDR3 is CASSYGGAENTEAFF. The CDR3 bases are TGTGCCAGCAGTTACGGCGGGGCAGAGAACACTGAAGCTTTCTTT.

This chain joins TRBV27 and TRBJ2-5, with 14 nucleotides matching TRBD2. With V trimmed by 5 bases and J by 6 bases, 11 bases remained unmatched. Germline CDR1 reads MNHEY; CDR2 reads SMNVEV (reference sequence). This CDR3 is 17 amino acids long. For the CDR3, the DNA is TGTGCCAGCAGTCCCACCGGGACTAGCGGGAGATGGAAGACCCAGTACTTC. This translates into CASSPTGTSGRWKTQYF.

The chain has TRBV6-1 and TRBJ1-1; D gene ambiguous. This CDR3 is 13 amino acids long. V was cut by 7 bases and J by 3 bases, with 12 bases left in between. The germline gives CDR1 MNHNS, CDR2 SASEGT. This chain's CDR3 is CASTKGTYTEAFF. CDR3 sequence (DNA): TGTGCCAGCACCAAGGGCACTTACACTGAAGCTTTCTTT.

This clone occurred once. The rearrangement links TRBV5-1 to TRBJ2-7; unclear D gene. The V end lost 4 bases, the J end lost 7 bases, and 12 bases lay between the germline ends. This CDR3 comprises 12 residues. Germline V gives CDR1 SGHRS, CDR2 YFSETQ. The CDR3 nucleotides are TGCGCCAGCAGCCCGCCTCGGCAAGAGCAGTACTTC. It encodes CASSPPRQEQYF.

CDR3 sequence: CASSLFDDSNQPQHF. The CDR3 nucleotides read TGTGCCAGCAGCTTATTTGACGATAGCAATCAGCCCCAGCATTTT. The chain links TRBV7-2 to TRBJ1-5; D not certain. Trimming took off 2 bases at V and 0 bases at J, with 8 bases between the two ends. The CDR3 has 15 residues. Germline CDR1 SGHTA, CDR2 FQGNSA.

This chain uses TRBV2 with TRBJ2-3; the D is unclear. CDR1 and CDR2 (germline): SNHLY, FYNNEI. V shed 9 bases and J shed 2 bases, with 3 bases lying between them. This CDR3 contains 10 residues. The CDR3 here is CARDTDTQYF. CDR3 DNA sequence: TGTGCCAGAGACACAGATACGCAGTATTTT.

The V and J genes are TRBV19 and TRBJ1-5; no reliable D call. Germline V CDR1 and CDR2: LNHDA, SQIVND (reference sequence). This CDR3 has 13 amino acids. V was cut by 11 bases and J by 0 bases, with 11 bases left in between. For the CDR3, the DNA is TGTGCCTCCCACGGGAATAGCAATCAGCCCCAGCATTTT. Encoded protein: CASHGNSNQPQHF.

V is TRBV7-2 and J is TRBJ2-7, with D unresolved. The germline V gene encodes CDR1 SGHTA and CDR2 FQGNSA. Deletions cut 3 bases from V and 2 bases from J, with 2 bases between. This CDR3 region has 11 residues. CDR3 nucleotides: TGTGCCAGCAGCTTTACCTACGAGCAGTACTTC. Translated: CASSFTYEQYF.

This clone is a singleton in its sample. This chain connects TRBV5-4 to TRBJ1-1; 7 bases match TRBD1. CDR1 and CDR2 (germline): SGHNT, YYREEE (reference sequence). With V trimmed by 3 bases and J by 5 bases, 13 bases remained unmatched. The CDR3 has 16 residues. The CDR3 protein is CASSSDDTGVRTEAFF. CDR3 sequence (DNA): TGTGCCAGCAGCTCAGACGACACAGGGGTTCGGACTGAAGCTTTCTTT.

The rearrangement uses TRBV4-2 and TRBJ1-1; D call uncertain. Per the germline V gene, CDR1 is LGHNA and CDR2 is YNFKEQ. The CDR3 is 13 residues long. The germline V and J ends were trimmed by 3 bases and 0 bases, with 5 bases remaining between them. The CDR3 DNA reads as TGTGCCAGCAGCCACCCGGTGAACACTGAAGCTTTCTTT. Protein product: CASSHPVNTEAFF.

The rearrangement joins TRBV7-2 to TRBJ1-2, with 10 bases matching TRBD1. V trimming: 1 base; J trimming: 2 bases; junction bases outside the gene matches: 7. The CDR3 spans 17 residues. In germline, CDR1 is SGHTA, CDR2 FQGNSA. CDR3 amino acids: CASSLVGQGVENYGYTF. In nucleotides, the CDR3 is TGTGCCAGCAGCTTAGTCGGACAGGGGGTCGAGAACTATGGCTACACCTTC.

The chain links TRBV6-5 to TRBJ2-7, with D unclear. The V and J ends lost 4 bases and 0 bases respectively, with 13 bases between them. From germline, CDR1 is MNHEY and CDR2 SVGAGI. The CDR3 has 15 amino acids. CDR3 protein: CASSSTDSSSYEQYF. The CDR3 nucleotides are TGTGCCAGCAGTTCGACGGATTCGAGCTCCTACGAGCAGTACTTC.

The chain carries TRBV18 and TRBJ2-6; D gene uncertain. Trimming removed 1 base from V and 3 bases from J, with 7 bases in between. This CDR3 is built from 15 residues. Germline CDR1 reads KGHSH; CDR2 reads LQKENI. Here the CDR3 reads CASSPRDSGANVLTF. The CDR3, as DNA: TGTGCCAGCTCACCACGGGATAGTGGGGCCAACGTCCTGACTTTC.

The chain has TRBV25-1 and TRBJ1-2; TRBD1 is a possible D gene (5 bases). The CDR3 runs 15 residues. CDR1 is MGHDK and CDR2 is SYGVNS in the germline V gene. V shed 1 base and J shed 8 bases, with 17 bases lying between them. This CDR3 is CASSESRGLYFGYTF. In DNA form, the CDR3 reads TGTGCCAGCAGTGAATCGCGGGGCCTCTATTTCGGCTACACCTTC.

This clone showed up just once. The rearrangement joins TRBV7-3 to TRBJ2-5; 10 positions match TRBD1. CDR1 and CDR2 from the germline V gene are SGHTA and FQGTGA. The CDR3 is 15 amino acids. V trimming: 2 bases; J trimming: 5 bases; junction bases outside the gene matches: 5. This CDR3 reads CASSLGTGEAETQYF. CDR3 nucleotides: TGTGCCAGCAGCTTAGGGACAGGGGAAGCCGAGACCCAGTACTTC.

This clone showed up just once. J is TRBJ2-5 and V is TRBV7-2, with unresolved D. This CDR3 has 14 residues. Germline lookup yields CDR1 SGHTA and CDR2 FQGNSA. The V and J ends lost 2 bases and 4 bases respectively, with 11 bases between them. The CDR3 nucleotides read TGTGCCAGCAGCTTATCCTGGGATGGAGAGACCCAGTACTTC. It encodes CASSLSWDGETQYF.

V usage is TRBV7-9 and J usage is TRBJ2-5; no definite D call. V was clipped by 1 base and J by 7 bases, with 13 bases between them. CDR1 and CDR2 (germline): SEHNR, FQNEAQ (reference sequence). CDR3 length: 14 amino acids. CDR3 bases: TGTGCCAGCAGCTTAGACAGCTACCTCCTGACCCAGTACTTC. Protein: CASSLDSYLLTQYF.

This sequence joins TRBV7-2 and TRBJ2-7; D is perhaps TRBD1 (5 bases). V was trimmed by 1 base and J by 4 bases, leaving 14 bases between them. The CDR3 totals 15 residues. Germline loops: CDR1 SGHTA, CDR2 FQGNSA. CDR3 loop: CASSLVFLAGYEQYF. CDR3 bases: TGTGCCAGCAGCTTAGTTTTTTTGGCAGGGTACGAGCAGTACTTC.